The clone carrying this T cell receptor (beta chain) was counted many times. What it recognizes is unknown. The data originate from a study of T cells after yellow fever vaccination. A universal primer site and UMIs were added as TCR cDNA was made by 5'RACE template switching. TCRdb ran MiXCR on the 5' RACE reads and lists one entry per CDR3 protein. The table has a few hundred thousand distinct CDR3 sequences, roughly 7.2% seen once; the top ten hold roughly 0.9%. Germline trimming cut 6 bases from V and 4 bases from J; bases unmatched to any gene: 3. This CDR3 comprises 14 residues. Looked up from germline, CDR1 is ENHRY and CDR2 is SYGVKD. General study results and limits: Subsequent to the booster, the majority of primary-vaccination clones reappeared (under 98% CD4, 85% to 90% CD8).

This sequence joins TRBV10-3 and TRBJ2-2; 9 bases agree with TRBD1. The sample here was CD4+ T cells sorted from PBMCs, taken 15 days after the yellow fever booster vaccination. The source is a young man who received the YFV17D yellow fever vaccine. CDR3 bases: TGTGCCATCAGCCGGGACAGGGCCACCGGGGAGCTGTTTTTT. The encoded protein is CAISRDRATGELFF.